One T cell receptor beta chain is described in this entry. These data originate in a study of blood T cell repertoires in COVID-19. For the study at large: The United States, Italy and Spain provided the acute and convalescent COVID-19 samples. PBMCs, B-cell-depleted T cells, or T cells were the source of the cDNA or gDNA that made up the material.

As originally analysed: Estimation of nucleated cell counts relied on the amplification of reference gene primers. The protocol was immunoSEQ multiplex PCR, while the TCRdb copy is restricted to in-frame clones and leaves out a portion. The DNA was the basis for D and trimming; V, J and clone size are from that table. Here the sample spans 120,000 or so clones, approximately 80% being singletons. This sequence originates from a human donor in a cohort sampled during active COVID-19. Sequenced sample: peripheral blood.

DNA of the CDR3: TGTGCCAGCAGCTATACAGGGCGCGGGTCGGGAAACACCATATATTTT. Translated: CASSYTGRGSGNTIYF. This chain uses TRBV2 with TRBJ1-3, with a weak D call TRBD1 (6 bases). In germline, CDR1 is SNHLY, CDR2 FYNNEI. V was trimmed by 6 bases and J by 4 bases, leaving 19 bases between them. CDR3 length: 16 amino acids. The full variable domain, with the rest looked up from reference TRBV2 and TRBJ1-3, is EPEVTQTPSHQVTQMGQEVILRCVPISNHLYFYWYRQILGQKVEFLVSFYNNEISEKSEIFDDQFSVERPDGSNFTLKIRSTKLEDSAMYFCASSYTGRGSGNTIYFGEGSWLTVV.